These T cell receptor beta chains were read from a single sample in a study of cytomegalovirus exposure and HLA in healthy donors. Measured with immunoSEQ multiplex PCR; TCRdb has only the in-frame clones, and not every one. The sample includes about 150,000 clones, under 80% seen only once; the top ten take around 2.3%. The source material was PBMCs. The receptors derive from a man aged 25 to 40 in good health and CMV-seronegative. Both conserved end residues are part of each CDR3. The D gene is left open where the match is weak. Clone sizes are given selectively: once, few, many, or a class where the clone is expanded.

abundance,j_gene,d_gene,v_gene,CDR3nt,CDR3aa
NA,TRBJ2-3,NA,TRBV19,TGTGCCAGTAGTATGGTCGGGTCTTCCACAGATACGCAGTATTTT,CASSMVGSSTDTQYF
NA,TRBJ2-3,NA,TRBV5-1,TGCGCCAGCAGCTTGGTGCAGGCTAAACTCACAGATACGCAGTATTTT,CASSLVQAKLTDTQYF
NA,TRBJ1-5,NA,TRBV7-9,TGTGCCAGCAGCTTAGGAGAAGACAACAATCAGCCCCAGCATTTT,CASSLGEDNNQPQHF
NA,TRBJ2-1,NA,TRBV5-1,TGCGCCAGCAGTGAAGGGACAATCAATGAGCAGTTCTTC,CASSEGTINEQFF
NA,TRBJ1-2,TRBD1,TRBV5-4,TGTGCCAGCAGCTCCCGGGACAGGGGGCGAATCGTTGGCTACACCTTC,CASSSRDRGRIVGYTF
NA,TRBJ2-1,NA,TRBV2,TGTGCCAGCATCCGGTACAGGGGGGGCGATGAGCAGTTCTTC,CASIRYRGGDEQFF
NA,TRBJ1-2,TRBD1,TRBV29-1,TGCAGCGTTGATGGGGACAGGGCTGGCTACCCCTTC,CSVDGDRAGYPF
NA,TRBJ2-7,NA,TRBV6-4,TGTGCCAGCAGTCTAGAGCATCGCCCAGGGATCGAGCAGTACTTC,CASSLEHRPGIEQYF
NA,TRBJ1-1,TRBD1,TRBV6-1,TGTGCCAGCAGTGTGACAGGGGTACTGAGCCCTGAAGCTTTCTTT,CASSVTGVLSPEAFF
NA,TRBJ2-1,NA,TRBV7-2,TGTGCCAGCAGCGCCCAGGGATTGGATGAGCAGTTCTTC,CASSAQGLDEQFF
NA,TRBJ2-1,TRBD1,TRBV18,TGTGCCAGCTCATCAACCGGGACAGGGAGCGATGAGCAGTTCTTC,CASSSTGTGSDEQFF
once,TRBJ2-3,NA,TRBV15,TGTGCCACCAGCGCTCCGGGGGCAGATACGCAGTATTTT,CATSAPGADTQYF
NA,TRBJ1-5,NA,TRBV19,TGTGCCAGTAGCATTGCCCTTGGAGGGAATCAGCCCCAGCATTTT,CASSIALGGNQPQHF
once,TRBJ2-3,TRBD2,TRBV27,TGTGCCAGCACCCCGCTGCTAGCGGCAGGCACAGATACGCAGTATTTT,CASTPLLAAGTDTQYF
NA,TRBJ2-5,NA,TRBV29-1,TGCAGCGTGGATGGGGGCGGGTCGGAGACCCAGTACTTC,CSVDGGGSETQYF
NA,TRBJ2-7,TRBD2,TRBV5-6,TGTGCCAGCAGCGTTGGGTTAGCGGGGGGGCGGTCCTACGAGCAGTACTTC,CASSVGLAGGRSYEQYF
NA,TRBJ2-7,NA,TRBV2,TGTGCCAGCAGTCTCCTTGTGGCAGTCTCCTACGAGCAGTACTTC,CASSLLVAVSYEQYF
NA,TRBJ1-4,TRBD1,TRBV29-1,TGCAGCGTGGGCGGGACAGGGTTTAATGAAAAACTGTTTTTT,CSVGGTGFNEKLFF
once,TRBJ1-3,NA,TRBV4-2,TGTGCCAGCAGCCAAGATCGGGGAAATTCTGGAAACACCATATATTTT,CASSQDRGNSGNTIYF
NA,TRBJ2-3,NA,TRBV5-4,TGTGCCAGCAGCTTGGAAGGGGTAGTGGATACGCAGTATTTT,CASSLEGVVDTQYF
NA,TRBJ2-1,NA,TRBV6-5,TGTGCCAGCAGTGCGAACAATGAGCAGTTCTTC,CASSANNEQFF
NA,TRBJ1-6,NA,TRBV7-9,TGTTCCAGCAGCCGGGACTATTCACCCCTCCACTTT,CSSSRDYSPLHF
once,TRBJ1-4,TRBD1,TRBV5-6,TGTGCCAGCAGCTTACCGGGACAGGGTAGTGAAAAACTGTTTTTT,CASSLPGQGSEKLFF
NA,TRBJ2-1,TRBD1,TRBV6-1,TGTGCCAGCAGTGAACCCGGGACAGGGGGCTTGGATGAGCAGTTCTTC,CASSEPGTGGLDEQFF
NA,TRBJ1-2,TRBD1,TRBV9,TGTGCCAGCAGCGCAGCGAAGTCCCGGACAGGGAACTATGGCTACACCTTC,CASSAAKSRTGNYGYTF
NA,TRBJ1-4,NA,TRBV9,TGTGCCAGCAGCGTAGACCGGGGAGGATCTGGTGAAAAACTGTTTTTT,CASSVDRGGSGEKLFF
once,TRBJ1-2,NA,TRBV2,TGTGCCAGTAAGTGGAGACAGTTAGACTATGGCTACACCTTC,CASKWRQLDYGYTF
NA,TRBJ1-6,TRBD1,TRBV5-4,TGTGCCAGCAGCATGGGACAGGGAAATTCACCCCTCCACTTT,CASSMGQGNSPLHF
NA,TRBJ1-6,TRBD1,TRBV15,TGTGCCACCAGCAGAGCTCGACAGGGGGCGGATTCACCCCTCCACTTT,CATSRARQGADSPLHF
many,TRBJ1-1,NA,TRBV7-9,TGTGCCAGCCGGGGGGAAAACACTGAAGCTTTCTTT,CASRGENTEAFF
NA,TRBJ2-7,TRBD2,TRBV5-4,TGTGCCAGCAGCACCGGGGGGGCGATCTACGAGCAGTACTTC,CASSTGGAIYEQYF
NA,TRBJ2-3,NA,TRBV6-5,TGTGCCAGCAGTTACTCGAATCCTGCTAGCGCAGATACGCAGTATTTT,CASSYSNPASADTQYF
NA,TRBJ2-2,NA,TRBV29-1,TGCAGCGTTGACGAGGGGGGGACAGGGGAGCTGTTTTTT,CSVDEGGTGELFF
NA,TRBJ2-3,TRBD2,TRBV5-6,TGTGCCAGCAGGTCCCCGGGGACTAGCGCCGCAGATACGCAGTATTTT,CASRSPGTSAADTQYF
NA,TRBJ1-1,NA,TRBV15,TGTGCCACCAGCAGAGATACAGGGTCGTGGTTCTTT,CATSRDTGSWFF
NA,TRBJ2-7,TRBD1,TRBV28,TGTGCCAGCAGTCTGACAGGGTCCTACGAGCAGTACTTC,CASSLTGSYEQYF
few,TRBJ1-2,TRBD1,TRBV25-1,TGTGCCAGCAGTGCGCCCGGGACAGGGGGCTTAGGGGGCTACACCTTC,CASSAPGTGGLGGYTF
NA,TRBJ2-2,TRBD1,TRBV28,TGTGCCACTAGGACAGGCGAGAACACCGGGGAGCTGTTTTTT,CATRTGENTGELFF
once,TRBJ2-7,TRBD1,TRBV6-6,TGTGCCAGCAGTCGTGGACAGGGCTACGAGCAGTACTTC,CASSRGQGYEQYF
NA,TRBJ1-1,NA,TRBV5-1,TGCGCCAGCAGCCAAGACAGCCTGGACACTGAAGCTTTCTTT,CASSQDSLDTEAFF
NA,TRBJ2-7,NA,TRBV27,TGTGCCAGCAGTTCCCCCCGCGAGCAGTACTTC,CASSSPREQYF
NA,TRBJ2-5,TRBD2,TRBV7-3,TGTGCCAGCAGCTTAACAATCCCAAGGACTAGCGGGGGGGCCCAAGAGACCCAGTACTTC,CASSLTIPRTSGGAQETQYF
NA,TRBJ2-7,NA,TRBV19,TGTGCCAGTAGGGCGGGACAGACCTACGAGCAGTACTTC,CASRAGQTYEQYF
NA,TRBJ2-1,TRBD2,TRBV4-1,TGCGCCAGCAGCCAAGATCAGGTAGCGGGGGGGGTAGCTGAGCAGTTCTTC,CASSQDQVAGGVAEQFF
few,TRBJ2-2,NA,TRBV6-1,TGTGCCAGCAGTGGGCGGGGAACCGGGGAGCTGTTTTTT,CASSGRGTGELFF
NA,TRBJ2-5,NA,TRBV6-6,TGTGCCAGCAGTTACTCGAAGGGGTTTTTGGAGACCCAGTACTTC,CASSYSKGFLETQYF
few,TRBJ2-7,NA,TRBV6-6,TGTGCCAGCAGTTACTCGGACAGTCAAGAGCAGTACTTC,CASSYSDSQEQYF
NA,TRBJ2-7,TRBD1,TRBV7-8,TGTGCCAGCAGCCTAGGACAGGGGCCGTCCTACGAGCAGTACTTC,CASSLGQGPSYEQYF
NA,TRBJ2-1,TRBD1,TRBV6-5,TGTGCCAGCAGTTTCCGGACAGGGGCTCGTAACAATGAGCAGTTCTTC,CASSFRTGARNNEQFF